This passage covers 7 T cell receptor beta chains from one sample sequenced in a study of shared clonotypes between healthy human individuals. Sequencing was performed with immunoSEQ multiplex PCR; in TCRdb, only in-frame clones are kept and a portion is missing. The sample carries some 240,000 clones, 60% to 80% recorded once. The sample taken for sequencing was memory CD4+ T cells sorted from blood. Subset here: CD45RA-negative fraction. The receptors derive from a man aged 30-40 years in good health.

For the CDR3, the DNA is TGTGCCAGCAGCCCTGTCCGGGGTGAGCAGTTCTTC. Amino acid sequence: CASSPVRGEQFF. The chain is built from TRBV7-2 and TRBJ2-1, with D possibly TRBD2 on 5 matching bases. The germline CDR1 and CDR2 sequences are SGHTA and FQGNSA. The ends were cut back, 5 bases at V and 9 bases at J, with 11 bases in the middle. This CDR3 contains 12 residues.

The table lists this clone with a few counts. V and J are TRBV9 and TRBJ1-2; D might be TRBD1 (5 bases). Germline CDR1 reads SGDLS; CDR2 reads YYNGEE. Trimming cost V 0 bases and J 6 bases, with 12 bases left between them. The CDR3 has 14 residues. DNA of the CDR3: TGTGCCAGCAGCGTAGGGGCAGGGCCCCATGGCTACACCTTC. It translates to CASSVGAGPHGYTF.

This clone showed up just a few times. Other nucleotide sequences in the sample specify the same CDR3. This chain links TRBV9 with TRBJ2-5; D is perhaps TRBD2 (6 bases). The CDR3 extends over 12 amino acids. Trimming took 7 bases from V and 1 from J, leaving 8 bases between them. CDR1 is SGDLS and CDR2 is YYNGEE in the germline V gene. This CDR3 reads CASAGPQETQYF. The CDR3 nucleotides read TGTGCCAGCGCGGGGCCCCAAGAGACCCAGTACTTC.

Comment on this clone: A read error may explain this, as a much larger clone is one base away. The identical CDR3 is also encoded by other nucleotide sequences in the sample. The chain employs TRBV4-1 and TRBJ2-2; 9 nucleotides agree with TRBD2. CDR3 length equals 18 residues. The germline gives CDR1 MGHRA, CDR2 YSYEKL. The ends lost 2 bases at V and 5 bases at J; junction bases unmatched: 12. The CDR3 loop reads CASSQTGLAGALTGELFF. The CDR3 DNA is TGCGCCAGCAGCCAAACCGGATTAGCGGGAGCGTTGACCGGGGAGCTGTTTTTT.

This clone was seen a few times. This chain joins TRBV4-2 and TRBJ1-4; no firm D call. CDR3 size: 16 residues. Germline lookup yields CDR1 LGHNA and CDR2 YNFKEQ. With 2 bases removed from V and 0 bases from J, the gap between germline ends came to 10 bases. In DNA, the CDR3 is TGTGCCAGCAGCCAATCGCAGACGGCAACTAATGAAAAACTGTTTTTT. Translation: CASSQSQTATNEKLFF.

This clone has just a few counts. The gene calls are TRBV5-1 and TRBJ2-7, with TRBD2 identical over 8 bases. CDR1 SGHRS and CDR2 YFSETQ come from the germline V gene. The junction had 9 bases not matched to a gene; V was cut back by 4 bases and J by 6 bases. This CDR3 is 14 amino acids long. For the CDR3, the DNA is TGCGCCAGCAGCGTTACTAGCGGCCAGGGCGAGCAGTACTTC. It is translated as CASSVTSGQGEQYF.

The chain uses TRBV28 and TRBJ2-3, with 8 nucleotides matching TRBD1. The CDR3 has 15 residues. Germline CDR1 reads MDHEN; CDR2 reads SYDVKM. V gave up 5 bases and J gave up 2 bases; unmatched junction bases: 6. The DNA of the CDR3 is TGTGCCAGCAGTCCTGGGACAGGACTCACAGATACGCAGTATTTT. This encodes CASSPGTGLTDTQYF. Drawing the rest from reference TRBV28 and TRBJ2-3, the complete variable domain is DVKVTQSSRYLVKRTGEKVFLECVQDMDHENMFWYRQDPGLGLRLIYFSYDVKMKEKGDIPEGYSVSREKKERFSLILESASTNQTSMYLCASSPGTGLTDTQYFGPGTRLTVL.